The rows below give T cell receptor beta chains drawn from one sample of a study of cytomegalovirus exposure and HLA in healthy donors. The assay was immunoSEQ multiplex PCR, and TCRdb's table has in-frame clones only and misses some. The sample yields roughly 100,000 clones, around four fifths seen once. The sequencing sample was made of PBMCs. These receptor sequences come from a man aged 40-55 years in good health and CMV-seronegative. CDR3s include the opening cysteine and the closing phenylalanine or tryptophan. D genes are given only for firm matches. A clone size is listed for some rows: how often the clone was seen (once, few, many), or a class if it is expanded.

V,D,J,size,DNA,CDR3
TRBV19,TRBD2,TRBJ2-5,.,TGTGCCACCGCATTGGGGGGGAGGCAAGAGACCCAGTACTTC,CATALGGRQETQYF
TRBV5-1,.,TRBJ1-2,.,TGCGCCAGCAGCGAACCGGCGGGGGGCGATGGCTACACCTTC,CASSEPAGGDGYTF
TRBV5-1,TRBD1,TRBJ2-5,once,TGCGCCAGCAGCGGGGGACAGGGAGTCGGAGAGACCCAGTACTTC,CASSGGQGVGETQYF
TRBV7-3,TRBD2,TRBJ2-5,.,TGTGCCAGCAGCGTCCTCGGGGGGCAAGAGACCCAGTACTTC,CASSVLGGQETQYF
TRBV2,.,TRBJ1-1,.,TGTGCCAGCAGGGGGGAGGGCGCTGAAGCTTTCTTT,CASRGEGAEAFF
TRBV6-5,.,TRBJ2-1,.,TGTGCCAGCGGACCGACTAGAACCCACAATGAGCAGTTCTTC,CASGPTRTHNEQFF
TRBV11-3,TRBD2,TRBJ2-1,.,TGTGCCAGCAGCTTGCCGGGGGGGGCCAATGAGCAGTTCTTC,CASSLPGGANEQFF
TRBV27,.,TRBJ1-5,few,TGTGCCAGCAGTTTATCCGTCGGGATACAGCCCCAGCATTTT,CASSLSVGIQPQHF
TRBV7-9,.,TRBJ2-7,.,TGTGCCAGCAGCTTGGTTCGTGACAGGAACTACGAGCAGTACTTC,CASSLVRDRNYEQYF
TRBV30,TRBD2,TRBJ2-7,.,TGTGCCTGGGCCGGGACTAGTGTATCCGAGCAGTACTTC,CAWAGTSVSEQYF
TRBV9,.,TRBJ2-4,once,TGTGCCAGCAGCGTTGACCTATCCCAGGAAAACATTCAGTACTTC,CASSVDLSQENIQYF
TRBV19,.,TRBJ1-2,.,TGTGCCAGTAACCCCGACCAGGTTTACTATGGCTACACCTTC,CASNPDQVYYGYTF
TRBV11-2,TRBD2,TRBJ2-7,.,TGTGCCAGCAGCATAAGCGGGGGGACCTCCTACGAGCAGTACTTC,CASSISGGTSYEQYF
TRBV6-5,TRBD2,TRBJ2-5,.,TGTGCCAGCAGTCCACTAGCGGGAAAAGAGACCCAGTACTTC,CASSPLAGKETQYF
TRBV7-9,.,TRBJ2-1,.,TGTGCCAGCAGCGTGGGCGGGTCTGAGCAGTTCTTC,CASSVGGSEQFF
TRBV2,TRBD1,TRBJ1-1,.,TGTGCCAGCAGTGAACAGGGGGATTACACTGAAGCTTTCTTT,CASSEQGDYTEAFF
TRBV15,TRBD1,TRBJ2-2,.,TGTGCCACCAGCAGGGGACAGGGGGCTCCCGGGGAGCTGTTTTTT,CATSRGQGAPGELFF
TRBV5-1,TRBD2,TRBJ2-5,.,TGCGCCAGCAGCTTAGGACTAGCGGGGGGGCAAGAGACCCAGTACTTC,CASSLGLAGGQETQYF
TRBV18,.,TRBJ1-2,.,TGTGCCAGCTCACCAAATTGGGAGGATGGCTACACCTTC,CASSPNWEDGYTF
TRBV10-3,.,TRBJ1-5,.,TGTGCCATCAGTGACAGGTCTAATCAGCCCCAGCATTTT,CAISDRSNQPQHF
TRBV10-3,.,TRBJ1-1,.,TGTGCCATCACGAGAGACAGAGGGAACACTGAAGCTTTCTTT,CAITRDRGNTEAFF
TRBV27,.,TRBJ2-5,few,TGTGCCAGCAGTTACCCAGGGGAAGAGACCCAGTACTTC,CASSYPGEETQYF
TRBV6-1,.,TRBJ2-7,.,TGTGCCAGCAGTGAACGGGGAGGGTGGCAGGGGGAGCAGTACTTC,CASSERGGWQGEQYF
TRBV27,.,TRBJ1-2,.,TGTGCCAGCAGGCGTAGGGGAGCGGAACCGGGACAAGTTGTGAACTATGGCTACACCTTC,CASRRRGAEPGQVVNYGYTF
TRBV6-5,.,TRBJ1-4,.,TGTGCCAGCAGTTACTCGCGGGGGGCCCTCGAAAAACTGTTTTTT,CASSYSRGALEKLFF
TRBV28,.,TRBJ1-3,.,TGTGCCAGCACCGACTCAAGTGGGGCAGCGGGAAACACCATATATTTT,CASTDSSGAAGNTIYF
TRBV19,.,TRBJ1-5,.,TGTGCCAGTAGCCGAGGGGGAAATCAGCCCCAGCATTTT,CASSRGGNQPQHF
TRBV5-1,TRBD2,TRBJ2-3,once,TGCGCCAGCACTGGCGGGGGGGCCTTCACAGATACGCAGTATTTT,CASTGGGAFTDTQYF
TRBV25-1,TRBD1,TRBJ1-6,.,TGTGCCAGCAGTGAAACGGGACAGAGCTATTCACCCCTCCACTTT,CASSETGQSYSPLHF
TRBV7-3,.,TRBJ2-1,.,TGTGCCAGCAGCTTAAGTTCGACTACCTACAATGAGCAGTTCTTC,CASSLSSTTYNEQFF
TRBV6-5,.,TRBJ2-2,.,TGTGCCAGCAGACAAACAGGGCCCGGGGAGCTGTTTTTT,CASRQTGPGELFF
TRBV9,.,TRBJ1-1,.,TGTGCCAGCAGCGTACAGATGAACACTGAAGCTTTCTTT,CASSVQMNTEAFF
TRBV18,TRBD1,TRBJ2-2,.,TGTGCCAGCTCCCGACAGGGGAACACCGGGGAGCTGTTTTTT,CASSRQGNTGELFF
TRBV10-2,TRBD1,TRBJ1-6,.,TGCGCCAGCAGTGAGATTCAGGGGGAGTTAAGGTCACCCCTCCACTTT,CASSEIQGELRSPLHF
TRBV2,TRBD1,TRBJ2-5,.,TGTGCCAGCAGTAGGGACAGGGGTGAGACCCAGTACTTC,CASSRDRGETQYF
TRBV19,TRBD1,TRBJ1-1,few,TGTGCCAGTAGTATGCTAAAACCTCATGGACAGGGGAACACTGAAGCTTTCTTT,CASSMLKPHGQGNTEAFF
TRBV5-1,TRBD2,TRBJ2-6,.,TGCGCCAGCAGCCCACGGAAAAGACTAGCGGGGGGCCTCTCTGGGGCCAACGTCCTGACTTTC,CASSPRKRLAGGLSGANVLTF
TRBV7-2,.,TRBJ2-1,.,TGTGCCAGCAGCCCACAGCGGAGCTCCTACAATGAGCAGTTCTTC,CASSPQRSSYNEQFF
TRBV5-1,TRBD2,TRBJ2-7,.,TGCGCCAGCAGCTTGGGGGGCGGGGGGTCCTACGAGCAGTACTTC,CASSLGGGGSYEQYF
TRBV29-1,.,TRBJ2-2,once,TGCAGCGGGACTTTTGGAGGGCCCGCCGGGGAGCTGTTTTTT,CSGTFGGPAGELFF